The entry below describes one T cell receptor (beta chain). The antigen is unknown. The data are from a study of Tregs in tolerant kidney transplant recipients. Broader study findings: Biological reproducibility was not directly addressed in this study. The most relevant donor-specific Treg TCRbeta repertoire apparently came from expansion with activated donor B cells.

Generated by immunoSEQ multiplex PCR, the TCRdb table keeps only in-frame clones and is missing some. The sample holds over 55,000 clones, over 70% seen once. The sequenced material came from CD4+ T cells from blood. This clonotype originated in a human donor in good health.

The CDR3 loop reads CASSSLLRQGTDTQYF. Here the CDR3 DNA reads TGTGCCAGCAGCTCCTTACTGAGACAGGGCACAGATACGCAGTATTTT. The chain combines TRBV11-2 with TRBJ2-3; tentative D call: TRBD1 (6 bases). With 4 bases removed from V and 1 base from J, the gap between germline ends came to 15 bases. The germline CDR1 and CDR2 sequences are SGHAT and FQNNGV. The CDR3 is 16 residues long.